One and the same sample provided the 16 T cell receptor beta chains below, sequenced in a study of cytomegalovirus exposure and HLA in healthy donors. 13 Jbeta primers and 60 Vbeta primers were used for the PCR. TCRdb's copy holds only in-frame clones and misses some; the assay was immunoSEQ multiplex PCR. The table has more than 90,000 clones, around 75% seen once. The material sequenced was PBMCs. The receptors were gathered from a woman aged 30 to 39 in good health and CMV-seronegative.

This clone was observed a handful of times. The CDR3 DNA follows: TGCGCCAGCAGTCCTAGCGGGAGTTCCTACAATGAGCAGTTCTTC. Its protein is CASSPSGSSYNEQFF. The chain uses TRBV5-1 and TRBJ2-1; 10 nucleotides agree with TRBD2. Unmatched junction bases numbered 3, after V lost 5 bases and J lost 1 base. This CDR3 spans 15 amino acids. Germline V gene sequence: CDR1 SGHRS, CDR2 YFSETQ.

V and J are TRBV7-9 and TRBJ2-5; no clear D gene. Near its end, the DNA agrees better with TRBJ2-7, so the J call may be wrong. Per germline, CDR1 SEHNR and CDR2 FQNEAQ (reference sequence). This CDR3 comprises 12 residues. The CDR3 protein is CASSPLSYEQYF. CDR3 coding DNA: TGTGCCAGCAGCCCCCTCTCCTACGAGCAGTACTTC.

The chain employs TRBV6-6 and TRBJ1-3; 10 bases match TRBD1. With V trimmed by 7 bases and J by 4 bases, 7 bases remained unmatched. The CDR3 totals 15 residues. In germline, CDR1 is MNHNY, CDR2 SVGAGI (reference sequence). The CDR3 reads CASKPGQGTGNTIYF. The CDR3 DNA follows: TGTGCCAGCAAGCCGGGACAGGGGACAGGAAACACCATATATTTT.

This chain connects TRBV5-1 to TRBJ2-2, with a tentative D call TRBD1 (6 bases). Germline V gives CDR1 SGHRS, CDR2 YFSETQ. V lost 2 bases and J lost 4, with 12 bases in between. This CDR3 contains 15 residues. The CDR3 nucleotides are TGCGCCAGCAGCTTTGCAGGGGAACCCACCGGGGAGCTGTTTTTT. Translating gives CASSFAGEPTGELFF.

The chain combines TRBV5-6 with TRBJ2-5, with D tentatively TRBD1 (6 bases). The germline V gene has CDR1 SGHDT and CDR2 YYEEEE. With 3 bases removed from V and 11 bases from J, the gap between germline ends came to 17 bases. The CDR3 spans 13 residues. The chain's CDR3 is CASSWTATTEQYF. DNA for the CDR3: TGTGCCAGCAGCTGGACAGCCACCACTGAGCAGTACTTC.

V and J are TRBV6-1 and TRBJ2-7; D perhaps matches TRBD1 (6 bases). V was trimmed by 3 bases and J by 3 bases, leaving 15 bases between them. The CDR3 contains 15 residues. Germline CDR1 and CDR2: MNHNS and SASEGT. The CDR3 region has the DNA TGTGCCAGCAGTGACGCTACAGGGAATTTCTACGAGCAGTACTTC. Protein sequence: CASSDATGNFYEQYF.

V gene TRBV11-3 combines with J gene TRBJ2-3; weak D call: TRBD1 (6 bases). The V gene lost 8 bases and the J gene lost 2 bases, with 14 bases spanning the gap. This CDR3 is 14 amino acids long. Looked up from germline, CDR1 is SGHNT and CDR2 is YENEEA. CDR3 DNA sequence: TGTGCCAGCGGAATGGGACAAGCCACAGATACGCAGTATTTT. Its protein is CASGMGQATDTQYF. The whole variable domain, filled in from reference TRBV11-3 and TRBJ2-3, reads EAGVVQSPRYKIIEKKQPVAFWCNPISGHNTLYWYLQNLGQGPELLIRYENEEAVDDSQLPKDRFSAERLKGVDSTLKIQPAELGDSAVYLCASGMGQATDTQYFGPGTRLTVL.

In regard to this clone: The sample holds other DNA sequences that translate to the same CDR3. The chain combines TRBV27 with TRBJ1-1; the D is unclear. Trimming removed 3 bases from V and 0 bases from J, with 5 bases in between. The CDR3 is 13 residues long. Germline-derived CDR1 and CDR2 are MNHEY and SMNVEV (reference sequence). The chain's CDR3 is CASSFRLNTEAFF. CDR3 nucleotides: TGTGCCAGCAGTTTCCGGTTGAACACTGAAGCTTTCTTT.

The V gene is TRBV12-5, the J gene TRBJ1-5, with no clear D. V lost 2 bases, J lost 5 bases, and 10 bases lay in between. CDR1 and CDR2 from the germline V gene are LGHNT and FRNRAP. This CDR3 comprises 14 residues. The DNA for the CDR3 is TGTGCTAGTGGTTTGATAGGGAGGGATCAGCCCCAGCATTTT. Protein sequence: CASGLIGRDQPQHF.

V and J are TRBV27 and TRBJ1-2; D is possibly TRBD1 (6 bases). Trimming stripped 4 bases from V and 4 bases from J, with 16 bases between. Germline-derived CDR1 and CDR2 are MNHEY and SMNVEV (reference sequence). The CDR3 is 15 amino acids. The CDR3 nucleotides are TGTGCCAGCAGTTCGGACAGTACAGGGAGCTATGGCTACACCTTC. Translated, it gives CASSSDSTGSYGYTF.

The chain combines TRBV6-1 with TRBJ1-2; no definite D call. The CDR3 length is 13 residues. Per the germline V gene, CDR1 is MNHNS and CDR2 is SASEGT. Trimming removed 7 bases from V and 4 bases from J, with 13 bases in between. The CDR3 region is CASTAPSGYGYTF. The CDR3 nucleotides read TGTGCCAGCACGGCCCCGTCGGGCTATGGCTACACCTTC.

The genes are TRBV15 and TRBJ2-6; 8 nucleotides line up with TRBD1. Germline-derived CDR1 and CDR2 are LNHNV and YYDKDF (reference sequence). The CDR3 covers 18 residues. V dropped 4 bases and J dropped 4; count of bases not matched to a gene: 12. DNA of the CDR3: TGTGCCACCAGCATCTTCAGGGGGCGCAACGAAGGGGCCAACGTCCTGACTTTC. It specifies CATSIFRGRNEGANVLTF.

The chain combines TRBV30 with TRBJ1-1; TRBD1 matches at 8 bases. Germline values: CDR1 GTSNPN, CDR2 SVGIG (reference sequence). The CDR3 is 14 residues long. Losses at the gene ends were 3 bases for V and 1 base for J; bases not matched to a gene: 4. Here the CDR3 DNA reads TGTGCCTGGAGGAAAGGACAGGGGAACACTGAAGCTTTCTTT. This sequence encodes CAWRKGQGNTEAFF.

The chain combines TRBV5-1 with TRBJ2-1; 11 bases are shared with TRBD1. Trimming cost V 4 bases and J 5 bases; bases outside gene matches: 5. CDR3 length equals 15 residues. From germline, CDR1 is SGHRS and CDR2 YFSETQ. This CDR3 is CASSPRDRGDNEQFF. For the CDR3, the DNA is TGCGCCAGCAGCCCCCGGGACAGGGGGGACAATGAGCAGTTCTTC.

V and J are TRBV5-1 and TRBJ2-1, with a weak D call TRBD1 (5 bases). The CDR3 consists of 18 residues. V lost 0 bases and J lost 0, with 16 bases in between. Germline CDR1 reads SGHRS; CDR2 reads YFSETQ. The CDR3 region has the DNA TGCGCCAGCAGCTTGGGACCCTACAGGAAAAGCTCCTACAATGAGCAGTTCTTC. This codes for CASSLGPYRKSSYNEQFF. The whole variable domain, filled in from reference TRBV5-1 and TRBJ2-1, reads KAGVTQTPRYLIKTRGQQVTLSCSPISGHRSVSWYQQTPGQGLQFLFEYFSETQRNKGNFPGRFSGRQFSNSRSEMNVSTLELGDSALYLCASSLGPYRKSSYNEQFFGPGTRLTVL.

The chain links TRBV4-2 to TRBJ2-7; 7 nucleotides match TRBD2. V trimming: 1 base; J trimming: 0 bases; junction bases outside the gene matches: 3. The CDR3 length is 15 residues. Germline loops: CDR1 LGHNA, CDR2 YNFKEQ. The CDR3 protein is CASSQGPGGSYEQYF. CDR3 in DNA: TGTGCCAGCAGCCAAGGGCCGGGAGGCTCCTACGAGCAGTACTTC.